Shown below are 16 T cell receptor beta chains from a single sample sequenced in a study of vaccination and CD4 T cells after COVID-19. Treatment reported: roughly ten-day PBMC culture with coronavirus spike peptide pools or control peptides (ViraFEST assay). The Oncomine TCR Beta short-read assay was applied to DNA of cultured CD4+ T cells. TCRdb ran MiXCR on the PCR reads and lists one entry per CDR3 protein. Of about 23,000 distinct CDR3 sequences in the sample, under 45% were seen once. What these receptors recognize is not known. The sequences come from CD4+ T cells from blood, cultured in vitro, collected before SARS-CoV-2 vaccination. These receptors all stem from a human donor who received a COVID-19 vaccine.

J is TRBJ2-5 and V is TRBV7-6, with 8 bases that match TRBD1. This CDR3 contains 13 residues. V trimming: 3 bases; J trimming: 3 bases; junction bases outside the gene matches: 0. The V gene's germline CDR1 is SGHVS and CDR2 FNYEAQ. The CDR3 bases are TGTGCCAGCAGCTTGGACAGGGAAGAGACCCAGTACTTC. Amino acid sequence: CASSLDREETQYF.

This clonotype was counted only a few times. V is TRBV21-1 and J is TRBJ2-2; the DNA was not compared with TRBD2, the D call given in the table. TRBV21-1 counts as a pseudogene. The CDR3 sequence is 19 residues long. The CDR3 DNA reads TGTGCCAGCAGCAAAAAAGAAGGGACTAGCGGGGGTGATGGCGGGGAGCTGTTTTTT. Translating gives CASSKKEGTSGGDGGELFF.

A few counts support this clonotype. V gene TRBV6-5 combines with J gene TRBJ2-7, with D uncertain. Germline loops: CDR1 MNHEY, CDR2 SVGAGI. Deletions cut 0 bases from V and 0 bases from J, with 9 bases between. The CDR3 extends over 15 amino acids. The CDR3 region is CASSYSIGSSYEQYF. The CDR3 nucleotides are TGTGCCAGCAGTTACTCGATTGGCAGCTCCTACGAGCAGTACTTC.

The genes are TRBV12-3 or TRBV12-4 and TRBJ1-2; 10 nucleotides line up with TRBD1. This CDR3 has 15 residues. V was pared by 4 bases and J by 8 bases, with 10 bases of the junction left unmatched. CDR3 sequence reads: CASSWGGTGVSGYTF. CDR3 nucleotide sequence: TGTGCCAGCAGTTGGGGCGGGACAGGGGTTTCGGGCTACACCTTC.

The V and J genes are TRBV15 and TRBJ2-1; TRBD1 matches at 8 bases. The J segment lost 15 bases and the V segment lost 2 bases, leaving 15 bases of the junction unmatched. The CDR3 runs 15 residues. CDR1 is LNHNV, CDR2 YYDKDF, per germline (reference sequence). CDR3 protein: CATSRPLSRGHWRFF. The CDR3 region has the DNA TGTGCCACCAGCAGACCTCTATCCAGGGGGCATTGGCGGTTCTTC.

The J gene is TRBJ2-3, the V gene TRBV19, with D perhaps being TRBD1 or TRBD2 (6 bases each). Trimming took 6 bases from V and 0 from J, leaving 10 bases between them. This CDR3 is built from 14 residues. Germline CDR1 is LNHDA and CDR2 is SQIVND (reference sequence). For the CDR3, the DNA is TGTGCCAGTAGCGGGGGCACCAGCACAGATACGCAGTATTTT. Translated, it gives CASSGGTSTDTQYF.

The chain combines TRBV20-1 with TRBJ1-2; 7 bases align to TRBD1. This CDR3 contains 16 residues. Trimming took 1 base from V and 4 from J; bases not matched to a gene: 12. The germline CDR1 and CDR2 sequences are DFQATT and SNEGSKA (reference sequence). The CDR3 region is CSARGNDRDPVYGYTF. CDR3 coding DNA: TGCAGTGCTAGAGGGAACGACAGGGATCCGGTCTATGGCTACACCTTC.

The rearrangement links TRBV7-2 to TRBJ2-5; 9 positions agree with TRBD2. CDR3 size: 16 residues. Germline values: CDR1 SGHTA, CDR2 FQGNSA. After removal of 5 bases from V and 5 bases from J, the junction contained 12 bases not matched to a gene. CDR3 residues: CASSREAAGGTETQYF. CDR3 nucleotides: TGTGCCAGCAGCCGCGAGGCGGCGGGGGGGACGGAGACCCAGTACTTC. Using reference TRBV7-2 and TRBJ2-5 for the parts outside the CDR3, the full variable domain is GAGVSQSPSNKVTEKGKDVELRCDPISGHTALYWYRQSLGQGLEFLIYFQGNSAPDKSGLPSDRFSAERTGGSVSTLTIQRTQQEDSAVYLCASSREAAGGTETQYFGPGTRLLVL.

Here the CDR3 reads CASSLSGERGTEAFF. CDR3 bases: TGCGCCAGCAGCTTGTCGGGGGAACGAGGCACTGAAGCTTTCTTT. The chain carries TRBV5-1 and TRBJ1-1, with a weak D call TRBD1 (5 bases). Trimming stripped 1 base from V and 4 bases from J, with 14 bases between. Germline CDR1 is SGHRS and CDR2 is YFSETQ. CDR3 length: 15 amino acids. The full variable domain, with the rest looked up from reference TRBV5-1 and TRBJ1-1, is KAGVTQTPRYLIKTRGQQVTLSCSPISGHRSVSWYQQTPGQGLQFLFEYFSETQRNKGNFPGRFSGRQFSNSRSEMNVSTLELGDSALYLCASSLSGERGTEAFFGQGTRLTVV.

The rearrangement joins TRBV12-3 or TRBV12-4 to TRBJ1-2, with no clear D. The CDR3 runs to 13 residues. Trimming pared 6 bases from V and 0 bases from J, leaving 8 bases between. CDR3: CASSVQANYGYTF. In DNA, the CDR3 is TGTGCCAGCAGCGTTCAGGCTAACTATGGCTACACCTTC.

The chain carries TRBV24-1 and TRBJ2-7; tentatively, D is TRBD1 (5 bases). Trimming took off 9 bases at V and 2 bases at J, with 10 bases between the two ends. Germline CDR1 is KGHDR and CDR2 is SFDVKD. This CDR3 comprises 12 residues. For the CDR3, the DNA is TGTGCCACCCTGACAGCAGCCTACGAGCAGTACTTC. Translation gives CATLTAAYEQYF.

This clonotype was seen more than once but under ten times. The rearrangement uses TRBV25-1 and TRBJ2-3; the D gene could be TRBD1 or TRBD2 (5 bases each). Germline CDR1 MGHDK, CDR2 SYGVNS. There are 17 residues in the CDR3. The V end was cut by 6 bases, the J end by 2 bases, with 21 bases between. CDR3 in DNA: TGTGCCAGCAGCCCCCCGGTCTTTGGGGGAGCCACAGATACGCAGTATTTT. Protein: CASSPPVFGGATDTQYF.

The chain uses TRBV19 and TRBJ1-2, with no clear D. The CDR3 is made up of 13 amino acids. V lost 7 bases and J lost 4, with 13 bases in between. Germline V CDR1 and CDR2: LNHDA, SQIVND (reference sequence). CDR3 nucleotide sequence: TGTGCCAGTACCCTCGGAGGGTTCTATGGCTACACCTTC. It specifies CASTLGGFYGYTF.

This clonotype has only a few counts. This chain joins TRBV5-4 and TRBJ2-3, with D perhaps TRBD2 (6 bases). The CDR3 runs 13 residues. Germline V gene sequence: CDR1 SGHNT, CDR2 YYREEE (reference sequence). V lost 4 bases to trimming and J lost 5 bases, with 11 bases between them. The CDR3, as DNA: TGTGCCAGCAGCGTTCCCGGGGGAGATACGCAGTATTTT. This encodes CASSVPGGDTQYF.

This chain links TRBV2 with TRBJ2-5; the D is unclear. Germline V gene data show CDR1 as SNHLY and CDR2 as FYNNEI. The V and J ends lost 3 bases and 4 bases respectively, with 6 bases between them. There are 12 residues in the CDR3. DNA of the CDR3: TGTGCCAGCAGTGAGGTGAGAGAGACCCAGTACTTC. Residues: CASSEVRETQYF.

This clonotype turned up a few times. The rearrangement joins TRBV6-4 to TRBJ1-1, with 8 bases that match TRBD1. V was pared by 0 bases and J by 7 bases, with 7 bases of the junction left unmatched. This CDR3 contains 15 residues. Germline V gives CDR1 MRHNA, CDR2 SNTAGT. The CDR3 reads CASSDSAGGAGEAFF. CDR3 DNA: TGTGCCAGCAGTGACTCCGCAGGGGGCGCGGGTGAAGCTTTCTTT.